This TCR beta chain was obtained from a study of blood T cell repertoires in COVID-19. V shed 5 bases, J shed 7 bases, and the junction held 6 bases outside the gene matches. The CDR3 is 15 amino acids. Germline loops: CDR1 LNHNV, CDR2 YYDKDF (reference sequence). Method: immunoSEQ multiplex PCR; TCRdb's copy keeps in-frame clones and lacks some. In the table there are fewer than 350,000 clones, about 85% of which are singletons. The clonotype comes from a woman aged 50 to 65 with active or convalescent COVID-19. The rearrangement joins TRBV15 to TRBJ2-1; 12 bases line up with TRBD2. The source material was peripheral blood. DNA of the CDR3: TGTGCCACCAGCGGACTAGCGGGATCCCAGAATGAGCAGTTCTTC. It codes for CATSGLAGSQNEQFF. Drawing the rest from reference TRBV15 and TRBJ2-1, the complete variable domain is DAMVIQNPRYQVTQFGKPVTLSCSQTLNHNVMYWYQQKSSQAPKLLFHYYDKDFNNEADTPDNFQSRRPNTSFCFLDIRSPGLGDTAMYLCATSGLAGSQNEQFFGPGTRLTVL.